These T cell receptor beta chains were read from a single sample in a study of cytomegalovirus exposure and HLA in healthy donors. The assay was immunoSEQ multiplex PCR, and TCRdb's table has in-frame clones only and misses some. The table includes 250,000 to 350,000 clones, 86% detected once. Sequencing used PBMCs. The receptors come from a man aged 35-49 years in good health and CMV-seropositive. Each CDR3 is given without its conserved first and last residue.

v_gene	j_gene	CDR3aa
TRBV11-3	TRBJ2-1	ASSADTSYNEQF
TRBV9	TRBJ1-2	ASSVVLGGGYT
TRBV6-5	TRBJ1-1	ASSYGGGTEAF
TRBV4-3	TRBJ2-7	ASSPTPRGSGFSYEQY
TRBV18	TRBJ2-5	ASSPKLAGRETQY
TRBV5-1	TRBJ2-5	ASSAGLAGGGETQY
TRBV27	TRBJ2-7	ASSQPGYEQY
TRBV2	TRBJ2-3	ASSVVSGSSTDTQY
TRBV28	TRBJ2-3	ASSSLGEGGTDTQY
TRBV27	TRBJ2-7	ASRKLTNSYEQY
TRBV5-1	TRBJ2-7	ASSLYSDYEQY
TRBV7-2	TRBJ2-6	ASSRTGEAGANVLT
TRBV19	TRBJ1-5	ASSSGDLTGYSNQPQH
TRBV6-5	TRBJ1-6	ATRTGENSPLH
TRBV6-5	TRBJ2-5	ASRLAGAKETQY
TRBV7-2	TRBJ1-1	ASSFGGQGDTEAF
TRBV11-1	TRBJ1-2	ASSSGQGYGYT
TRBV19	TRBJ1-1	ASSLTDRVNTEAF
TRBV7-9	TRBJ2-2	ASSLSVVGELF
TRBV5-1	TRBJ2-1	ASTPIAGGPGEQF
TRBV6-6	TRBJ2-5	ASSYLAGRLETQY
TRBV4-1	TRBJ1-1	ASSQGPGLDTEAF
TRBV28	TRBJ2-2	ASSLRPSGREGGELF
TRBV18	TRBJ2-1	ASSAGTSGGYEQF
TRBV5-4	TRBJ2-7	ASSLEQGSYEQY
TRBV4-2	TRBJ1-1	ASSQEVELNTEAF